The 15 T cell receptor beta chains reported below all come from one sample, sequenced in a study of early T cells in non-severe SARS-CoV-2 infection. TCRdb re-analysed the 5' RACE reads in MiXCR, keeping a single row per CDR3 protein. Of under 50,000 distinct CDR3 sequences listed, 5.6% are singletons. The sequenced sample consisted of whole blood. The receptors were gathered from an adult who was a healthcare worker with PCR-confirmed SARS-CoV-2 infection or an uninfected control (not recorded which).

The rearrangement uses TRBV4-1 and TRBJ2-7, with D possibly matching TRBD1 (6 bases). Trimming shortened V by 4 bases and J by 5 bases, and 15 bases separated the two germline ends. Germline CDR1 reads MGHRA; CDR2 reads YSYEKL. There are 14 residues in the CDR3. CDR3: CASSLNQGIDEQYF. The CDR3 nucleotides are TGCGCCAGCAGCCTAAACCAGGGGATCGACGAGCAGTACTTC.

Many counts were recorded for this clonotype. Written as DNA, the CDR3 is TGTGCATCGGGTCCTTTTAAAATTAACACCGGGGAGCTGTTTTTT. Translation: CASGPFKINTGELFF. The gene calls are TRBV10-3 and TRBJ2-2; D ambiguous. Germline values: CDR1 ENHRY, CDR2 SYGVKD. There are 15 residues in the CDR3.

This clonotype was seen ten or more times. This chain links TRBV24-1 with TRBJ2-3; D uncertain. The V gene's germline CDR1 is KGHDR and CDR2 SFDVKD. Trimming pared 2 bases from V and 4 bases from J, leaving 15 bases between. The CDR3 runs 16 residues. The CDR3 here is CATSDSQAGMSDTQYF. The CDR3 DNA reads TGTGCCACCAGTGATTCGCAGGCCGGAATGTCAGATACGCAGTATTTT.

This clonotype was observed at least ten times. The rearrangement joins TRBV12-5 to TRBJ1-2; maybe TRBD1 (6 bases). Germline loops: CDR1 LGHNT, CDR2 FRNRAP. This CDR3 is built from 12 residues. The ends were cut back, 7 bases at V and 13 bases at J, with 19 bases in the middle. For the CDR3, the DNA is TGTGCTAGTGCCCTAAAAGAGGGGGTCCTCACCTTC. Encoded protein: CASALKEGVLTF.

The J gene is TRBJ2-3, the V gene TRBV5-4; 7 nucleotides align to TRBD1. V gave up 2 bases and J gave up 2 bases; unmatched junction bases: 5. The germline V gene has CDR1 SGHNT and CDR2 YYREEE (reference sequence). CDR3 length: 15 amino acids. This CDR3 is CASSLPTGNTDTQYF. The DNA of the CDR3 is TGTGCCAGCAGCTTACCGACAGGGAACACAGATACGCAGTATTTT. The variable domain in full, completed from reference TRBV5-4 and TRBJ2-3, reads ETGVTQSPTHLIKTRGQQVTLRCSSQSGHNTVSWYQQALGQGPQFIFQYYREEENGRGNFPPRFSGLQFPNYSSELNVNALELDDSALYLCASSLPTGNTDTQYFGPGTRLTVL.

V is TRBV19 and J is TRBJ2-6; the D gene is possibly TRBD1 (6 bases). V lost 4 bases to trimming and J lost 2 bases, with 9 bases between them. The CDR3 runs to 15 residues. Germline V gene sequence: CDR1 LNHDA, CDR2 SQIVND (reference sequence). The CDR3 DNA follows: TGTGCCAGTAGTAAAGGGGGTCCTGGGGCCAACGTCCTGACTTTC. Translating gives CASSKGGPGANVLTF.

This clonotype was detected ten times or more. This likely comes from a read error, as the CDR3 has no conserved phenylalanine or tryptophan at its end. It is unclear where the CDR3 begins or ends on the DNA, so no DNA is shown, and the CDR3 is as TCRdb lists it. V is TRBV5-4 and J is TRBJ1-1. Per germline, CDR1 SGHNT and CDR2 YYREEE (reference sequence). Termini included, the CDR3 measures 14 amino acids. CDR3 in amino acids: CASSSRPDGRRRFR.

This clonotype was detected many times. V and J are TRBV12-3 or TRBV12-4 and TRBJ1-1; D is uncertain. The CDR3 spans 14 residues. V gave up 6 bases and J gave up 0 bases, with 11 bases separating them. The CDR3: CASSPETLNTEAFF. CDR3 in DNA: TGTGCCAGCAGCCCTGAGACCCTGAACACTGAAGCTTTCTTT.

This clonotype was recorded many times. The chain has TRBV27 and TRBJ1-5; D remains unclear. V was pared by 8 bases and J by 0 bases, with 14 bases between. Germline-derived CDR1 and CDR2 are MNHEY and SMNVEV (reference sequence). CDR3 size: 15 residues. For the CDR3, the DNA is TGTGCCAGCGGAAGGACCGTTGGTAGCAATCAGCCCCAGCATTTT. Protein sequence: CASGRTVGSNQPQHF.

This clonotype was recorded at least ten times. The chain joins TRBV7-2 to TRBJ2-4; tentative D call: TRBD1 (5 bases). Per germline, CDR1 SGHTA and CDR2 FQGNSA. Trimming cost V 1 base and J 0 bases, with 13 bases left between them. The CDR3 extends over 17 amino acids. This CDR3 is CASSLDRQGLAKNIQYF. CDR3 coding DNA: TGTGCCAGCAGCTTAGACCGGCAGGGCCTAGCCAAAAACATTCAGTACTTC. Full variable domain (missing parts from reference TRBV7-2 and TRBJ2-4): GAGVSQSPSNKVTEKGKDVELRCDPISGHTALYWYRQSLGQGLEFLIYFQGNSAPDKSGLPSDRFSAERTGGSVSTLTIQRTQQEDSAVYLCASSLDRQGLAKNIQYFGAGTRLSVL.

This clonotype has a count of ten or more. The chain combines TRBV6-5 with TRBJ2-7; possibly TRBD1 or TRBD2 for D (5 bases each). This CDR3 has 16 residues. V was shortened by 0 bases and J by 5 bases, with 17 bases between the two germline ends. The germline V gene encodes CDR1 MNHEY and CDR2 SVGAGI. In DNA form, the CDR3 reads TGTGCCAGCAGTTACTCCTGGGTCGGGGCCGGCCACGAGCAGTACTTC. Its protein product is CASSYSWVGAGHEQYF.

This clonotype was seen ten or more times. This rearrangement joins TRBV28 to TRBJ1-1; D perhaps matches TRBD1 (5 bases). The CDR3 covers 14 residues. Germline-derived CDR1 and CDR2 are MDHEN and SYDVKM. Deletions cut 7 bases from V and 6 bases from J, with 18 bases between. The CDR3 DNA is TGTGCCAGCAAATCCAGGGAGGTGGTAGCTGAAGCTTTCTTT. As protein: CASKSREVVAEAFF.

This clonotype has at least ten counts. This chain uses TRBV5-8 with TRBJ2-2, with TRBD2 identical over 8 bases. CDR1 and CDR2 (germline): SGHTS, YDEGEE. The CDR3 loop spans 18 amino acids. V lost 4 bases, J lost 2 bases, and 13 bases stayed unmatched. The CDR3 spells CASSLGSPAGANTGELFF. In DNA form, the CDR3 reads TGTGCCAGCAGCCTTGGAAGCCCAGCGGGGGCCAACACCGGGGAGCTGTTTTTT.

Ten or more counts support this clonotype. The CDR3 DNA is TGTGCCAGCAGTTTGCCGGGACAGGGGGCCCCTAACTATGGCTACACCTTC. This codes for CASSLPGQGAPNYGYTF. The rearrangement joins TRBV27 to TRBJ1-2, with 12 bases identical to TRBD1. Germline trimming cut 3 bases from V and 0 bases from J; bases unmatched to any gene: 5. The germline gives CDR1 MNHEY, CDR2 SMNVEV (reference sequence). The CDR3 covers 17 residues.

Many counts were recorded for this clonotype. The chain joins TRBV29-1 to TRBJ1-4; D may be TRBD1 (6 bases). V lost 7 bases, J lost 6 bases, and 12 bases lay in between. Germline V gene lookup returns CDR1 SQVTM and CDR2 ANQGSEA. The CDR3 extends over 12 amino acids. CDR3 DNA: TGCAGCGCAGGACAGACCGATGAAAAACTGTTTTTT. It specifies CSAGQTDEKLFF.